Below, 28 T cell receptor beta chains from the same sample are listed, as sequenced in a study of identical twins. TCRdb redid the calling of the 5' RACE reads with MiXCR, one entry per CDR3 protein. In the table there are around 450,000 distinct CDR3 sequences, approximately 15% of which are singletons. In addition, the sample was reused for a study of yellow fever vaccine responses in identical twins.

Sequencing was done on a sample of CD4+ T cells sorted from blood. These receptors all stem from a woman under 30 in good health.

This clonotype came up a few times. V gene TRBV28 combines with J gene TRBJ1-1; the match to TRBD1 covers 10 bases. Trimming removed 7 bases from V and 5 bases from J; junction bases left unmatched: 7. Germline V gene lookup returns CDR1 MDHEN and CDR2 SYDVKM. CDR3 length equals 14 residues. CDR3 protein: CASTRDRGWTEAFF. The CDR3 bases are TGTGCCAGCACTCGGGACAGGGGATGGACTGAAGCTTTCTTT.

This clonotype was counted many times. The CDR3 DNA follows: TGCGCCAGCAGCTTGACCACCGGGACAGGGGCCCACGAGCAGTACTTC. Its translation: CASSLTTGTGAHEQYF. This chain links TRBV5-1 with TRBJ2-7; 10 bases are shared with TRBD1. V was pared by 1 base and J by 5 bases, with 9 bases of the junction left unmatched. The germline CDR1 and CDR2 sequences are SGHRS and YFSETQ. The CDR3 has 16 residues.

V gene TRBV18 combines with J gene TRBJ1-1; a weak D match, TRBD1 (6 bases). There are 14 residues in the CDR3. With 0 bases removed from V and 4 bases from J, the gap between germline ends came to 9 bases. Germline V gene sequence: CDR1 KGHSH, CDR2 LQKENI. DNA for the CDR3: TGTGCCAGCTCACCACCATGGGGGCTCACTGAAGCTTTCTTT. It is translated as CASSPPWGLTEAFF.

The gene calls are TRBV15 and TRBJ1-1, with TRBD1 matching over 10 bases. Germline lookup yields CDR1 LNHNV and CDR2 YYDKDF (reference sequence). The CDR3 is 16 residues long. With V trimmed by 5 bases and J by 3 bases, 9 bases remained unmatched. The CDR3 coding sequence is TGTGCCACCAGCGATCGACAGGGGGCCCGGCACACTGAAGCTTTCTTT. This encodes CATSDRQGARHTEAFF.

This rearrangement joins TRBV5-1 to TRBJ2-1; TRBD2 agrees at 14 bases. The CDR3 sequence is 16 residues long. V shed 2 bases, J shed 9 bases, and the junction held 7 bases outside the gene matches. Germline V CDR1 and CDR2: SGHRS, YFSETQ. As DNA, the CDR3 is TGCGCCAGCAGCTTTGGACTAGCGGGGGGTTTATCTGAGCAGTTCTTC. This gives the protein CASSFGLAGGLSEQFF.

The V gene is TRBV5-1, the J gene TRBJ2-7; perhaps TRBD2 as D (5 bases). From germline, CDR1 is SGHRS and CDR2 YFSETQ. The CDR3 totals 15 residues. The V gene lost 3 bases and the J gene lost 5 bases, with 18 bases spanning the gap. The CDR3 sequence: CASSSTSSGFHEQYF. The CDR3 region has the DNA TGCGCCAGCAGCTCCACTAGTAGTGGGTTCCACGAGCAGTACTTC.

This clonotype turned up a few times. The chain combines TRBV4-1 with TRBJ2-1; no firm D call. The CDR3 consists of 17 residues. CDR1 is MGHRA, CDR2 YSYEKL, per germline. Trimming stripped 1 base from V and 3 bases from J, with 16 bases between. CDR3 residues: CASSQVDMGFVYNEQFF. CDR3 coding DNA: TGCGCCAGCAGCCAAGTGGATATGGGGTTCGTCTACAATGAGCAGTTCTTC.

The chain employs TRBV29-1 and TRBJ2-5, with 7 bases fitting TRBD2. The CDR3 has 16 amino acids. The junction had 10 bases not matched to a gene; V was cut back by 1 base and J by 2 bases. Germline V CDR1 and CDR2: SQVTM, ANQGSEA. The CDR3, as DNA: TGCAGCGTTGAAGGCAGGAGACTAGCAAGACAAGAGACCCAGTACTTC. Protein sequence: CSVEGRRLARQETQYF. Full variable domain (missing parts from reference TRBV29-1 and TRBJ2-5): SAVISQKPSRDICQRGTSLTIQCQVDSQVTMMFWYRQQPGQSLTLIATANQGSEATYESGFVIDKFPISRPNLTFSTLTVSNMSPEDSSIYLCSVEGRRLARQETQYFGPGTRLLVL.

This clonotype was counted a few times. The gene calls are TRBV7-2 and TRBJ2-4; D unresolved. The CDR3 is 14 residues long. Trimming shortened V by 5 bases and J by 0 bases, and 8 bases separated the two germline ends. The V gene's germline CDR1 is SGHTA and CDR2 FQGNSA. The DNA of the CDR3 is TGTGCCAGCAGCCCCGCCATAGCCAAAAACATTCAGTACTTC. It yields the protein CASSPAIAKNIQYF.

This clonotype has more than one count but fewer than ten. A much larger clone sits a single nucleotide away, making a read error possible. This chain uses TRBV7-2 with TRBJ2-2; TRBD1 or TRBD2 may be the D gene (6 bases each). CDR3 length: 15 amino acids. Germline V gene data show CDR1 as SGHTA and CDR2 as FQGNSA. V was trimmed by 0 bases and J by 3 bases, leaving 8 bases between them. The CDR3 loop reads CASSLAGGDTGELFF. Here the CDR3 DNA reads TGTGCCAGCAGCTTAGCGGGGGGCGACACCGGGGAGCTGTTTTTT.

This clonotype was observed many times. The chain links TRBV5-1 to TRBJ2-1; tentatively, D is TRBD1 (5 bases). Trimming stripped 0 bases from V and 4 bases from J, with 8 bases between. This CDR3 region has 14 residues. Germline CDR1 and CDR2: SGHRS and YFSETQ. In nucleotides, the CDR3 is TGCGCCAGCAGCTTGGAGGGGCCTTACAATGAGCAGTTCTTC. Its protein is CASSLEGPYNEQFF.

Many counts were recorded for this clonotype. The chain employs TRBV7-2 and TRBJ2-7, with 11 bases matching TRBD2. Germline trimming cut 3 bases from V and 0 bases from J; bases unmatched to any gene: 4. The length of the CDR3 is 16 residues. Germline CDR1 is SGHTA and CDR2 is FQGNSA. The CDR3 loop reads CASSFDGTSGSYEQYF. The CDR3 DNA is TGTGCCAGCAGCTTCGATGGGACTAGCGGCTCCTACGAGCAGTACTTC.

This clonotype was counted only a few times. The genes are TRBV7-2 and TRBJ2-7, with unresolved D. V shed 3 bases and J shed 5 bases, with 14 bases lying between them. The CDR3 runs 14 residues. Germline loops: CDR1 SGHTA, CDR2 FQGNSA. The DNA of the CDR3 is TGTGCCAGCAGCTTTGAACTCCCGAGCCACGAGCAGTACTTC. Amino acids: CASSFELPSHEQYF.

The CDR3 nucleotides read TGTGCCAGCATCCGGGTTGGTGAAAAACTGTTTTTT. Its translation: CASIRVGEKLFF. The chain joins TRBV12-3 or TRBV12-4 to TRBJ1-4; D uncertain. CDR3 length equals 12 residues. The V gene lost 7 bases and the J gene lost 7 bases, with 10 bases spanning the gap.

This clonotype has more than one count but fewer than ten. The chain joins TRBV5-1 to TRBJ2-7; D might be TRBD1 or TRBD2, each matching 5 bases. Trimming removed 5 bases at V and 0 bases at J, with 15 bases between. This CDR3 contains 15 residues. CDR1 is SGHRS, CDR2 YFSETQ, per germline. The CDR3: CASSSIRDGSYEQYF. The CDR3 DNA reads as TGCGCCAGCAGTTCAATACGGGACGGCTCCTACGAGCAGTACTTC.

The V gene is TRBV6-1, the J gene TRBJ2-7, with 13 bases that match TRBD2. Trimming cost V 6 bases and J 1 base; bases outside gene matches: 12. This CDR3 contains 18 residues. CDR1 and CDR2 (germline): MNHNS, SASEGT. The CDR3 region is CASRAGGLAGSGSYEQYF. CDR3 nucleotides: TGTGCCAGCAGGGCGGGGGGACTAGCGGGAAGTGGGTCCTACGAGCAGTACTTC.

This chain links TRBV7-9 with TRBJ2-2; D uncertain. Trimming stripped 1 base from V and 3 bases from J, with 12 bases between. Germline CDR1 SEHNR, CDR2 FQNEAQ (reference sequence). The CDR3 runs to 16 residues. CDR3 amino acids: CASSLDAFGYTGELFF. The CDR3 nucleotides are TGTGCCAGCAGCTTAGATGCTTTTGGGTACACCGGGGAGCTGTTTTTT.

This sequence joins TRBV20-1 and TRBJ2-7; D may match TRBD1 or TRBD2 (5 bases each). The CDR3 runs 12 residues. The V gene's germline CDR1 is DFQATT and CDR2 SNEGSKA (reference sequence). V dropped 5 bases and J dropped 4 bases, with 12 bases sitting between them. The CDR3 reads CSASGTQYEQYF. The CDR3 nucleotides are TGCAGTGCTTCCGGGACCCAATACGAGCAGTACTTC.

The J gene is TRBJ1-1, the V gene TRBV5-1; TRBD1 is a possible D gene (6 bases). V lost 5 bases and J 0 bases, leaving 8 bases between the germline ends. Germline assignment: CDR1 SGHRS and CDR2 YFSETQ. The CDR3 length is 13 residues. DNA of the CDR3: TGCGCCAGCAGGGACAGTTTGAACACTGAAGCTTTCTTT. Translating it yields CASRDSLNTEAFF.

The chain recombines TRBV7-9 with TRBJ2-1, with 11 nucleotides matching TRBD1. V lost 1 base to trimming and J lost 3 bases; unmatched junction nucleotides: 2. CDR3 length equals 16 residues. CDR1 and CDR2 (germline): SEHNR, FQNEAQ (reference sequence). CDR3 protein: CASSLGTGGHYNEQFF. The CDR3 coding sequence is TGTGCCAGCAGCTTAGGGACAGGGGGCCACTACAATGAGCAGTTCTTC.

This clonotype has only a few counts. J is TRBJ1-5 and V is TRBV30; D might be TRBD1 (5 bases). The CDR3 has 14 amino acids. Germline V gives CDR1 GTSNPN, CDR2 SVGIG (reference sequence). V shed 3 bases and J shed 6 bases, with 15 bases lying between them. CDR3 coding DNA: TGTGCCTGGAGGGACGGGCAGGGCAGTCAGCCCCAGCATTTT. Protein: CAWRDGQGSQPQHF.

V gene TRBV6-1 combines with J gene TRBJ1-1, with D possibly TRBD1 on 5 matching bases. The V and J ends lost 4 bases and 1 base respectively, with 13 bases between them. The CDR3 has 15 residues. Germline lookup yields CDR1 MNHNS and CDR2 SASEGT. The CDR3 region is CASSGGGAGNTEAFF. CDR3 DNA sequence: TGTGCCAGCAGTGGGGGAGGGGCAGGGAACACTGAAGCTTTCTTT.

This chain joins TRBV3-1 and TRBJ2-1, with 14 bases matching TRBD2. The junction had 1 base not matched to a gene; V was cut back by 1 base and J by 11 bases. This CDR3 is built from 14 residues. The germline V gene encodes CDR1 LGHDT and CDR2 YNNKEL (reference sequence). DNA of the CDR3: TGTGCCAGCAGCCAAGGGACTAGCGGGAGGAAGCAGTTCTTC. As protein: CASSQGTSGRKQFF.

The rearrangement joins TRBV12-3 or TRBV12-4 to TRBJ2-1; TRBD2 agrees at 7 bases. The CDR3 sequence is 15 residues long. The trim removed 5 bases at V and 4 bases at J, leaving 8 bases unmatched. In DNA, the CDR3 is TGTGCCAGCAGTCCCTTGGTTAGCGGGTACAATGAGCAGTTCTTC. Amino acid sequence: CASSPLVSGYNEQFF.

This chain connects TRBV9 to TRBJ1-2; 12 bases line up with TRBD1. The CDR3 spans 14 residues. Germline CDR1 reads SGDLS; CDR2 reads YYNGEE. V dropped 2 bases and J dropped 4; count of bases not matched to a gene: 0. For the CDR3, the DNA is TGTGCCAGCAGCGTGGGACAGGGGGCCTATGGCTACACCTTC. Translating gives CASSVGQGAYGYTF.

A few counts support this clonotype. The V and J genes are TRBV5-6 and TRBJ2-3, with 14 positions matching TRBD2. Trimming at V came to 0 bases and at J to 4 bases, leaving 10 bases not matched to a gene. The CDR3 runs to 19 residues. Germline values: CDR1 SGHDT, CDR2 YYEEEE. The chain's CDR3 is CASSLGGTSGRGSADTQYF. CDR3 in DNA: TGTGCCAGCAGCTTGGGGGGGACTAGCGGGAGAGGGAGCGCAGATACGCAGTATTTT.

This clonotype turned up a few times. The V gene is TRBV9, the J gene TRBJ2-5, with 8 bases aligning to TRBD1. The CDR3 contains 14 residues. V lost 3 bases, J lost 5 bases, and 6 bases stayed unmatched. The V gene's germline CDR1 is SGDLS and CDR2 YYNGEE. The CDR3 loop reads CASSAATGAETQYF. Written as DNA, the CDR3 is TGTGCCAGCAGCGCGGCGACAGGGGCGGAGACCCAGTACTTC.

This clonotype has a single count. The chain employs TRBV28 and TRBJ1-2; D uncertain. Deletions cut 7 bases from V and 8 bases from J, with 11 bases between. The length of the CDR3 is 11 residues. Germline V lookup: CDR1 MDHEN, CDR2 SYDVKM. CDR3 residues: CASTSDRGYTF. The CDR3 DNA reads TGTGCCAGCACCAGTGATCGAGGCTACACCTTC.